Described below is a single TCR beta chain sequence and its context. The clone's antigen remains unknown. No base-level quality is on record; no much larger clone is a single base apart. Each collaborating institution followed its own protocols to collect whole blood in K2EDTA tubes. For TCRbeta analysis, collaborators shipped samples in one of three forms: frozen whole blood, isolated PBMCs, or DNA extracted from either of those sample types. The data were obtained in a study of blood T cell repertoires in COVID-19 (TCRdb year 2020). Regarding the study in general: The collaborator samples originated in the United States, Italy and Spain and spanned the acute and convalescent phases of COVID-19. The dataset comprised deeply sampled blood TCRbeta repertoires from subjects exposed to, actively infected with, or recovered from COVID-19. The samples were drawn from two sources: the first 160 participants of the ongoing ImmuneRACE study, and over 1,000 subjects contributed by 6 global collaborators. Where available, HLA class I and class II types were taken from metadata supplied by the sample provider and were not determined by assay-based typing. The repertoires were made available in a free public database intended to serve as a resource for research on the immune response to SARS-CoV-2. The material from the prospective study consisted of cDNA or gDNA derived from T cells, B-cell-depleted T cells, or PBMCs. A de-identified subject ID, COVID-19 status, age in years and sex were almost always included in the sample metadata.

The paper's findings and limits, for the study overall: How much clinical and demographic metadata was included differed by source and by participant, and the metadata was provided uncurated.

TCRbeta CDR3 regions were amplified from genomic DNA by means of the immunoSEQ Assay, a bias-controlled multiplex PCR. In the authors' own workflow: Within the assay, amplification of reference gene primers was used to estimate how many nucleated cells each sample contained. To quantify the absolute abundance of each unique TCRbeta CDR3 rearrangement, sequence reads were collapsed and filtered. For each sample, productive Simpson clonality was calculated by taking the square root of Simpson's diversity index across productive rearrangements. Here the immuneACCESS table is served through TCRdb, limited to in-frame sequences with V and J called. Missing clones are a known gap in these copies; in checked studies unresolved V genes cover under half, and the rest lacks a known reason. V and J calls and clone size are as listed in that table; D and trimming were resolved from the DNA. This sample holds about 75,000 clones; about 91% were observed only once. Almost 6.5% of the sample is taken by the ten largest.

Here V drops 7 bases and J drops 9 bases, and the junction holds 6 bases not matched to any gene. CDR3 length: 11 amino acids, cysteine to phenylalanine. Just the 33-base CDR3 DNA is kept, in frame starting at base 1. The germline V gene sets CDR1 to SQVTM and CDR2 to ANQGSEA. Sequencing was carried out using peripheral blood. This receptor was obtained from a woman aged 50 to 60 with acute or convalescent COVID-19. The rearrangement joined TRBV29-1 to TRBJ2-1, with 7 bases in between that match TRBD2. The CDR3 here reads CSAETSSEQFF. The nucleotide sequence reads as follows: TGCAGCGCGGAGACTAGCAGTGAGCAGTTCTTC.